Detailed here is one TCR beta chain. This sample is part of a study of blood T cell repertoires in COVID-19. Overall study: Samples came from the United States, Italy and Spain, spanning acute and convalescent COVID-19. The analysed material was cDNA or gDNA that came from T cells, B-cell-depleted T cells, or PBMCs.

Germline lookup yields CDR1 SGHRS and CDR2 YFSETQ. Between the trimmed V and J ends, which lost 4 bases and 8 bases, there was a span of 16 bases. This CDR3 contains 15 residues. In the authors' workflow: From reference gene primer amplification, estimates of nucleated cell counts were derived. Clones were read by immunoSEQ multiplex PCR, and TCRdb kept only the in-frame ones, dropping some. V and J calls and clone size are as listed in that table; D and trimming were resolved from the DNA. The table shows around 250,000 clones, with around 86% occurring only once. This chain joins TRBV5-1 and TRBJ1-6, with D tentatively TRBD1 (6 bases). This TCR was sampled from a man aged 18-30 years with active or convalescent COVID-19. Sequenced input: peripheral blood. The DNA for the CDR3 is TGCGCCAGCAGCGCACAGGGTGTTGGGGATTCACCCCTCCACTTT. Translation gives CASSAQGVGDSPLHF.